Presented here are 20 T cell receptor beta chains from one specimen sequenced in a study of blood T cell repertoires in COVID-19. The repertoire was sequenced with immunoSEQ multiplex PCR; TCRdb's copy has only in-frame clones and lacks some. The table records more than 70,000 clones, 75% to 95% of them present only once. Sequencing was done on a sample of peripheral blood. These receptors all come from a woman aged 50 to 60 in a cohort sampled during active COVID-19.

The V call is TRBV19, the J call TRBJ2-3; 11 bases map to TRBD1. V was clipped by 5 bases and J by 3 bases; unmatched bases: 7. The CDR3 sequence is 16 residues long. CDR1 and CDR2 from the germline V gene are LNHDA and SQIVND (reference sequence). The CDR3 sequence: CASSSPGQGGTDTQYF. The CDR3 coding sequence is TGTGCCAGTAGTTCCCCGGGACAGGGGGGGACAGATACGCAGTATTTT. The full variable domain, with the rest looked up from reference TRBV19 and TRBJ2-3, is DGGITQSPKYLFRKEGQNVTLSCEQNLNHDAMYWYRQDPGQGLRLIYYSQIVNDFQKGDIAEGYSVSREKKESFPLTVTSAQKNPTAFYLCASSSPGQGGTDTQYFGPGTRLTVL.

This rearrangement joins TRBV3-1 (or the pseudogene TRBV3-2) to TRBJ2-7, with D tentatively TRBD1 (6 bases). Germline V gene lookup returns CDR1 LGHDT and CDR2 YNNKEL (reference sequence). This CDR3 has 14 residues. V was clipped by 4 bases and J by 9 bases, with 19 bases between them. CDR3 loop: CASSLAGAPQRQYF. The CDR3 bases are TGTGCCAGCAGCCTCGCAGGGGCTCCCCAGCGGCAGTACTTC.

V gene TRBV5-4 combines with J gene TRBJ2-5; TRBD1 agrees at 10 bases. Germline CDR1 and CDR2: SGHNT and YYREEE (reference sequence). Trimming removed 4 bases from V and 2 bases from J; junction bases left unmatched: 5. The CDR3 contains 15 residues. In nucleotides, the CDR3 is TGTGCCAGCAGCCCTGGACAGGGGGGGCAAGAGACCCAGTACTTC. Amino acid sequence: CASSPGQGGQETQYF.

The CDR3 sequence is CASSPQQGNNQPQHF. CDR3 nucleotide sequence: TGTGCCAGCTCACCACAACAGGGAAACAATCAGCCCCAGCATTTT. This rearrangement joins TRBV18 to TRBJ1-5; D may be TRBD1 (6 bases). Looked up from germline, CDR1 is KGHSH and CDR2 is LQKENI. The germline V and J ends were trimmed by 1 base and 3 bases, with 10 bases remaining between them. The CDR3 length is 15 residues.

This clone showed up just once. This chain connects TRBV19 to TRBJ2-1, with D unclear. The CDR3 is made up of 18 amino acids. Trimming removed 0 bases at V and 0 bases at J, with 15 bases between. Germline lookup yields CDR1 LNHDA and CDR2 SQIVND (reference sequence). In DNA, the CDR3 is TGTGCCAGTAGTATAGATGGCGCTAGAGGCAGCTCCTACAATGAGCAGTTCTTC. It is translated as CASSIDGARGSSYNEQFF. Based on the CDR3 plus reference TRBV19 and TRBJ2-1, the full variable domain is DGGITQSPKYLFRKEGQNVTLSCEQNLNHDAMYWYRQDPGQGLRLIYYSQIVNDFQKGDIAEGYSVSREKKESFPLTVTSAQKNPTAFYLCASSIDGARGSSYNEQFFGPGTRLTVL.

V usage is TRBV18 and J usage is TRBJ1-2, with TRBD1 matching over 9 bases. CDR3 size: 14 residues. V gave up 4 bases and J gave up 7 bases; unmatched junction bases: 7. The germline V gene has CDR1 KGHSH and CDR2 LQKENI. The CDR3 loop reads CASSREQGAFGYTF. The CDR3 region has the DNA TGTGCCAGCTCACGAGAACAGGGGGCGTTTGGCTACACCTTC.

This chain links TRBV11-3 with TRBJ2-7, with TRBD1 matching 7 bases. V shed 10 bases and J 5 bases; nucleotides not matched to a gene: 14. This CDR3 region has 14 residues. Germline lookup yields CDR1 SGHNT and CDR2 YENEEA. CDR3 sequence reads: CATAPRDRVHEQYF. CDR3 bases: TGTGCCACCGCACCCCGTGACAGGGTCCACGAGCAGTACTTC.

The chain links TRBV5-4 to TRBJ2-7; possible D gene TRBD2, 5 bases. Germline CDR1 reads SGHNT; CDR2 reads YYREEE (reference sequence). V was clipped by 4 bases and J by 0 bases, with 8 bases between them. The CDR3 has 13 residues. In DNA, the CDR3 is TGTGCCAGCAGCCTGGACTTCTCCTACGAGCAGTACTTC. Its translation: CASSLDFSYEQYF.

The chain recombines TRBV5-1 with TRBJ2-1; 12 bases are a match to TRBD1. Germline values: CDR1 SGHRS, CDR2 YFSETQ. The CDR3 loop spans 19 amino acids. The V gene end was trimmed by 4 bases and the J gene end by 1 base; junction bases not matched to a gene: 12. The CDR3 reads CASSAPGQGAHTSYNEQFF. DNA for the CDR3: TGCGCCAGCAGCGCGCCGGGACAGGGGGCGCACACATCCTACAATGAGCAGTTCTTC.

The chain couples TRBV28 to TRBJ2-2; 8 nucleotides line up with TRBD1. The CDR3 runs to 16 residues. The germline V gene has CDR1 MDHEN and CDR2 SYDVKM. V lost 3 bases, J lost 7 bases, and 10 bases stayed unmatched. DNA for the CDR3: TGTGCCAGCAGTTTTTCCTTCGGGACAGGCATCGGGGAGCTGTTTTTT. Translation gives CASSFSFGTGIGELFF.

The chain employs TRBV11-3 and TRBJ2-3; a weak D match, TRBD2 (6 bases). V was cut by 8 bases and J by 3 bases, with 12 bases left in between. Germline CDR1 and CDR2: SGHNT and YENEEA. This CDR3 region has 13 residues. CDR3 loop: CASGLGGTDTQYF. CDR3 coding DNA: TGTGCCAGCGGGTTGGGGGGAACAGATACGCAGTATTTT.

The chain employs TRBV19 and TRBJ1-5, with D uncertain. The V end lost 8 bases, the J end lost 6 bases, and 14 bases lay between the germline ends. Germline V gene sequence: CDR1 LNHDA, CDR2 SQIVND (reference sequence). The CDR3 loop spans 13 amino acids. DNA of the CDR3: TGTGCCAGTGCGGCCAACGGGGTTCAGCCCCAGCATTTT. The encoded protein is CASAANGVQPQHF.

The chain recombines TRBV19 with TRBJ2-6, with D unclear. Germline V gives CDR1 LNHDA, CDR2 SQIVND (reference sequence). V lost 3 bases to trimming and J lost 0 bases, with 6 bases between them. The CDR3 runs to 15 residues. DNA for the CDR3: TGTGCCAGTAGTATTAGTCTCTCTGGGGCCAACGTCCTGACTTTC. Translating it yields CASSISLSGANVLTF.

The chain carries TRBV6-5 and TRBJ2-7; D perhaps matches TRBD1 (6 bases). V lost 5 bases, J lost 10 bases, and 15 bases lay in between. Germline CDR1 reads MNHEY; CDR2 reads SVGAGI. The CDR3 extends over 12 amino acids. CDR3 nucleotides: TGTGCCAGCAGTCAGGGGAGTTTTGAACAGTACTTC. Its translation: CASSQGSFEQYF.

V usage is TRBV5-6 and J usage is TRBJ2-1, with D tentatively TRBD1 (6 bases). There are 16 residues in the CDR3. Between the trimmed V and J ends, which lost 0 bases and 2 bases, there was a span of 12 bases. Germline V gene lookup returns CDR1 SGHDT and CDR2 YYEEEE. CDR3: CASSLDREGPYNEQFF. The CDR3 DNA follows: TGTGCCAGCAGCTTGGACAGGGAAGGACCCTACAATGAGCAGTTCTTC. Based on the CDR3 plus reference TRBV5-6 and TRBJ2-1, the full variable domain is DAGVTQSPTHLIKTRGQQVTLRCSPKSGHDTVSWYQQALGQGPQFIFQYYEEEERQRGNFPDRFSGHQFPNYSSELNVNALLLGDSALYLCASSLDREGPYNEQFFGPGTRLTVL.

This sequence joins TRBV13 and TRBJ1-6; 7 bases are shared with TRBD1. Germline-derived CDR1 and CDR2 are PRHDT and FYEKMQ (reference sequence). J gave up 0 bases and V 2 bases, and 13 bases lay outside the gene matches. The CDR3 runs 20 residues. Written as DNA, the CDR3 is TGTGCCAGCAGCTTACGGGCCCGTAGGGGGCCCAGCTCCTATAATTCACCCCTCCACTTT. Its translation is CASSLRARRGPSSYNSPLHF.

The rearrangement uses TRBV18 and TRBJ2-3; 11 bases are a match to TRBD2. This CDR3 spans 16 amino acids. CDR1 is KGHSH and CDR2 is LQKENI in the germline V gene. J lost 2 bases, V lost 4 bases, and 5 bases had no gene match. This chain's CDR3 is CASSLELAGATDTQYF. Here the CDR3 DNA reads TGTGCCAGCTCACTGGAACTAGCGGGGGCCACAGATACGCAGTATTTT.

The gene calls are TRBV19 and TRBJ1-1, with TRBD1 identical over 9 bases. Germline V gene lookup returns CDR1 LNHDA and CDR2 SQIVND (reference sequence). The V segment lost 4 bases and the J segment 1 base; nucleotides outside the gene matches: 10. This CDR3 spans 17 amino acids. The CDR3 is CASSSARTGAKNTEAFF. The CDR3, as DNA: TGTGCCAGTAGTAGTGCCCGGACAGGGGCAAAGAACACTGAAGCTTTCTTT.

The V and J genes are TRBV7-9 and TRBJ1-1, with D maybe TRBD1 (6 bases). Trimming left V 4 bases short and J 2 bases short, with 14 bases between. Per germline, CDR1 SEHNR and CDR2 FQNEAQ (reference sequence). The CDR3 length is 15 residues. This CDR3 is CASSSQGQTNTEAFF. CDR3 coding DNA: TGTGCCAGCAGCTCCCAAGGACAGACAAACACTGAAGCTTTCTTT.

This chain links TRBV4-1 with TRBJ2-1, with 10 bases aligning to TRBD2. This CDR3 comprises 15 residues. Germline V gene lookup returns CDR1 MGHRA and CDR2 YSYEKL. V dropped 1 base and J dropped 9; count of bases not matched to a gene: 6. Written as DNA, the CDR3 is TGCGCCAGCAGCCAAGCCAGCGGGGGGGCGGGTGAGCAGTTCTTC. Encoded protein: CASSQASGGAGEQFF.